This T cell receptor beta chain was sequenced in a study of graft-versus-host responses after intestinal transplantation. For the study at large: Those transplanted obtained multivisceral, liver-intestinal, or isolated intestinal grafts.

Notes on the study in general: Across patients carrying graft-donor T cell macrochimerism, allografts held high graft-versus-host to host-versus-graft clonal ratios. GvH clone levels peaked in circulation, and this peak was associated with early post-transplant HvG declines. Analysis identified GvH clones in recipient marrow, with some appearing first in ileum or blood.

Profiled with immunoSEQ multiplex PCR; TCRdb holds only in-frame clones, not every one. Here the sample spans roughly 130,000 clones, about 93% being singletons. Concerning this clone itself: Its antigen is currently unknown.

Specimen: unstimulated CD4+ T cells sorted from spleen or lymph node cells, collected before intestinal transplant. This sequence was found in a human donor who received an intestinal transplant.

DNA for the CDR3: TGCGCCAGCAGCGCGACTCAGGGGGGTTCCTACGAGCAGTACTTC. Its protein product is CASSATQGGSYEQYF. J is TRBJ2-7 and V is TRBV5-1; D perhaps matches TRBD1 (7 bases). Per the germline V gene, CDR1 is SGHRS and CDR2 is YFSETQ. The CDR3 has 15 amino acids. Trimming stripped 4 bases from V and 1 base from J, with 15 bases between.